These T cell receptor beta chains were read from a single sample in a study of blood T cell repertoires in COVID-19. The method was immunoSEQ multiplex PCR; TCRdb's version includes in-frame clones alone and lacks a portion of them. The sample has hundreds of thousands of clones, roughly 90% seen once. The sequenced sample was PBMCs or T cells enriched from blood (not recorded which). The receptors originated from a woman younger than 45 who had recovered from COVID-19. Each CDR3 is given with its conserved first and last residue. A D gene is named only where the DNA matches it firmly. A clone size is listed for some rows: how often the clone was seen (once, few, many), or a class if it is expanded.

J gene | D gene | V gene | clone size | CDR3 DNA | CDR3 protein
TRBJ1-5 | - | TRBV7-2 | - | TGTGCCAGCAGCTTAACGGCACCGACAGGACCCCGGTATCAGCCCCAGCATTTT | CASSLTAPTGPRYQPQHF
TRBJ2-5 | - | TRBV5-4 | - | TGTGCCAGCAGCTTGGAAGCCAGGTTCCAAGAGACCCAGTACTTC | CASSLEARFQETQYF
TRBJ1-1 | TRBD1 | TRBV28 | - | TGTGCCAGCATCAACAGGGGGTTGAACACTGAAGCTTTCTTT | CASINRGLNTEAFF
TRBJ2-2 | - | TRBV12-3/TRBV12-4 | - | TGTGCCAGCAGTTTACGGGGTACCGGGGAGCTGTTTTTT | CASSLRGTGELFF
TRBJ2-2 | TRBD1 | TRBV5-1 | once | TGCGCCAGCAGCTTGCATTTTATCGGGACAGAACTTAACACCGGGGAGCTGTTTTTT | CASSLHFIGTELNTGELFF
TRBJ2-6 | - | TRBV19 | - | TGTGCCAGTAGTATCGGCGGGTCTGGGGCCAACGTCCTGACTTTC | CASSIGGSGANVLTF
TRBJ2-7 | TRBD1 | TRBV28 | - | TGTGCCAGCACCCCTACAGGGGCCTCCTACGAGCAGTACTTC | CASTPTGASYEQYF
TRBJ1-2 | - | TRBV27 | - | TGTGCCAGCAGTACATCTGTCCCGGGAAACTATGGCTACACCTTC | CASSTSVPGNYGYTF
TRBJ1-6 | TRBD1 | TRBV14 | - | TGTGCCAGCAGCTCACGGACAGGGGAGAATTCACCCCTCCACTTT | CASSSRTGENSPLHF
TRBJ2-7 | TRBD1 | TRBV4-3 | - | TGCGCCACACCCCCGACAGGGACCCCTAACGAGCAGTACTTC | CATPPTGTPNEQYF
TRBJ2-7 | TRBD2 | TRBV6-2/TRBV6-3 | - | TGTGCCAGCAGCTCACTTAGCGGGGGGGGACCCTACGAGCAGTACTTC | CASSSLSGGGPYEQYF
TRBJ2-7 | - | TRBV12-3/TRBV12-4 | - | TGTGCCAGCAGTTTAGGACAGTCCTACGAGCAGTACTTC | CASSLGQSYEQYF
TRBJ1-5 | TRBD1 | TRBV6-5 | - | TGTGCCAGCAGTCTCGCAGGGGGCGGGCAGCCCCAGCATTTT | CASSLAGGGQPQHF
TRBJ2-2 | - | TRBV11-2 | - | TGTGCCAGCAGCTTAGGCTGGAGTAGCGGGGAGCTGTTTTTT | CASSLGWSSGELFF
TRBJ2-7 | TRBD2 | TRBV7-6 | - | TGTGCCAGCAGCTCGAGGGGTACTGGGGAGGGCAGACCCTACGAGCAGTACTTC | CASSSRGTGEGRPYEQYF
TRBJ1-5 | TRBD1 | TRBV28 | - | TGTGCCAGCAGTTGGCTCCGGGACAGGGGGCCAAGACAGCCCCAGCATTTT | CASSWLRDRGPRQPQHF
TRBJ2-7 | - | TRBV11-2 | - | TGTGCCAGCAGCTTAGGAGGACAGGGAGGGGAGCAGTACTTC | CASSLGGQGGEQYF
TRBJ2-4 | - | TRBV18 | once | TGTGCCAGCTCACACATGACGGGACACGGCAAAAACATTCAGTACTTC | CASSHMTGHGKNIQYF
TRBJ2-7 | TRBD1 | TRBV11-3 | - | TGTGCCAGCAGGCCGAGGGACCTTGGCAGGGGGCGAAGGTACGAGCAGTACTTC | CASRPRDLGRGRRYEQYF
TRBJ1-3 | - | TRBV13 | - | TGTGCCAGCAGCCCCCCAGGGGATGGAAACACCATATATTTT | CASSPPGDGNTIYF
TRBJ2-1 | TRBD2 | TRBV19 | few | TGTGCCAGTAGCGTCCGGGGGGATGTCTATGAGCAGTTCTTC | CASSVRGDVYEQFF
TRBJ2-1 | - | TRBV4-3 | - | TGCGCCAGCAGCCAAACGCCCCCGGGGGAGAGGCAGTTCTTC | CASSQTPPGERQFF
TRBJ1-1 | - | TRBV11-3 | - | TGTGCCAGCAGCCCTAGGGGGGGCACTGAAGCTTTCTTT | CASSPRGGTEAFF
TRBJ1-1 | TRBD1 | TRBV27 | - | TGTGCCAGCAGTAAGACAGGGGGCACTGTGACTGAAGCTTTCTTT | CASSKTGGTVTEAFF
TRBJ1-1 | - | TRBV28 | few | TGTGCCAGCAGTTTATCCATCGCCCGATGGGGGCTAGAAGTGAACACTGAAGCTTTCTTT | CASSLSIARWGLEVNTEAFF
TRBJ1-1 | - | TRBV30 | - | TGTGCCTGGGCCTTTAGACAGAACCTGAAAGCTTTCTTT | CAWAFRQNLKAFF
TRBJ1-2 | TRBD1 | TRBV6-5 | - | TGTGCCAGCAGTCCCGACCCAGGGGGCGATGGCTACACCTTC | CASSPDPGGDGYTF
TRBJ1-3 | - | TRBV28 | - | TGTGCCAGCAGGACAGATCTCTCTGGAAACACCATATATTTT | CASRTDLSGNTIYF
TRBJ2-7 | - | TRBV6-2/TRBV6-3 | - | TGTGCCAGCAGCCAAGACAGGTTTGGCTACGAGCAGTACTTC | CASSQDRFGYEQYF
TRBJ2-1 | - | TRBV4-1 | - | TGCGCCAGCAGCCAAGGCGGGACCGCCTACAATGAGCAGTTCTTC | CASSQGGTAYNEQFF
TRBJ1-4 | - | TRBV30 | - | TGTGCCTGGCGCCCAGGGGCAACTAATGAAAAACTGTTTTTT | CAWRPGATNEKLFF
TRBJ2-1 | - | TRBV5-1 | - | TGCGCCAGCAGCCCGCCTGGGCAGGTCTACAATGAGCAGTTCTTC | CASSPPGQVYNEQFF
TRBJ1-3 | TRBD1 | TRBV7-9 | few | TGTGCCAGCAGCTTAGCGCCTGGACAGGGGAGCTCTGGAAACACCATATATTTT | CASSLAPGQGSSGNTIYF
TRBJ1-5 | - | TRBV6-6 | - | TGTGCCAGCAGTCTAAACCAGGGGAAGGATCAGCCCCAGCATTTT | CASSLNQGKDQPQHF
TRBJ1-5 | - | TRBV10-3 | - | TGTGCCATCAGTGAGTCGGCGGCCAGGGAAAGTCAGCCCCAGCATTTT | CAISESAARESQPQHF
TRBJ1-3 | TRBD1 | TRBV7-8 | - | TGTGCCAGCAGCTTAGTAGGCGGGCAGGGGGCGGTAAAAGGAAACACCATATATTTT | CASSLVGGQGAVKGNTIYF
TRBJ1-2 | TRBD1 | TRBV28 | few | TGTGCCAGCAGTCCCGAGGGGGCAGGGATCGTCCGCGGCTACACCTTC | CASSPEGAGIVRGYTF
TRBJ2-1 | - | TRBV11-2 | - | TGTGCCAGCAGCTTAGATCGTCACAATGAGCAGTTCTTC | CASSLDRHNEQFF
TRBJ1-1 | TRBD1 | TRBV6-2/TRBV6-3 | - | TGTGCCAGCAGTTCGGGACAGCTAGGACGTACTGAAGCTTTCTTT | CASSSGQLGRTEAFF